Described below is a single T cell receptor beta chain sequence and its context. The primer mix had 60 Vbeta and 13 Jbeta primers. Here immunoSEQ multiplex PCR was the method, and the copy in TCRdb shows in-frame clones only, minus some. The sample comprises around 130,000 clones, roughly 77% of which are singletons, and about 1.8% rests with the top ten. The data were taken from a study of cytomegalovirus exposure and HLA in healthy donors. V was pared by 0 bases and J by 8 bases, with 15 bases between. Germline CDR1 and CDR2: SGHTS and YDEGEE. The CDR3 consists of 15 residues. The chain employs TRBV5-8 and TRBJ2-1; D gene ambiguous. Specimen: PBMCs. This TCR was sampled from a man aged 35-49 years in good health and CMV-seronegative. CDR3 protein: CASSLVTRSSDEQFF. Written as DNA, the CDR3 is TGTGCCAGCAGCTTGGTGACGCGGTCAAGCGATGAGCAGTTCTTC.